The 30 T cell receptor beta chains in this list originate from one sample, sequenced in a study of breast tumors, draining lymph nodes, adjacent tissues. Each CDR3 protein gets one entry after TCRdb re-called the multiplex PCR reads with MiXCR. Here the sample spans around 70,000 distinct CDR3 sequences, approximately 47% being singletons. What was sequenced was breast tumor tissue. Source of these receptors: a female donor with breast cancer. Some clones in this sample may be carry-over from other donors' samples.

This clonotype was detected ten times or more. The CDR3 loop reads CASSSYGTANNEKLFF. CDR3 in DNA: TGTGCCAGCAGTTCATACGGGACAGCTAATAATGAAAAACTGTTTTTT. The chain is built from TRBV12-3 or TRBV12-4 and TRBJ1-4; 7 positions agree with TRBD1. J lost 4 bases, V lost 4 bases, and 9 bases had no gene match. This CDR3 has 16 amino acids.

This clonotype was counted many times. A clone one base away is much larger, so this may be a read error. The rearrangement joins TRBV5-6 to TRBJ2-7, with D perhaps matching TRBD2 (7 bases). V shed 7 bases and J shed 4 bases, with 18 bases lying between them. The CDR3 length is 14 residues. Germline loops: CDR1 SGHDT, CDR2 YYEEEE. In nucleotides, the CDR3 is TGTGCCAGCTCCATGGGGGGGCCACGATACGAGCAGTACTTC. It encodes CASSMGGPRYEQYF.

As to this clonotype: This clone may be a read error of a much larger clone one base away. As DNA, the CDR3 is TGTGCCAGCAGCTTTCCGCGGGCGGATCCGGGTCAACACACCTACGAGCAGTACTTC. Protein product: CASSFPRADPGQHTYEQYF. The rearrangement joins TRBV5-6 to TRBJ2-7; maybe TRBD2 (5 bases). Germline V gene sequence: CDR1 SGHDT, CDR2 YYEEEE. Trimming shortened V by 2 bases and J by 2 bases, and 26 bases separated the two germline ends. The CDR3 spans 19 residues.

The chain combines TRBV6-5 with TRBJ1-2; no clear D gene. Between the trimmed V and J ends, which lost 4 bases and 5 bases, there was a span of 20 bases. CDR3 length: 16 residues. CDR1 is MNHEY and CDR2 is SVGAGI in the germline V gene. In DNA, the CDR3 is TGTGCCAGCAGTTTAGGCCCCGGGATCTCTGTGTATGGCTACACCTTC. This sequence encodes CASSLGPGISVYGYTF.

V usage is TRBV9 and J usage is TRBJ2-1; 13 nucleotides agree with TRBD2. The CDR3 runs to 16 residues. The ends lost 3 bases at V and 4 bases at J; junction bases unmatched: 4. Germline V gene lookup returns CDR1 SGDLS and CDR2 YYNGEE. The CDR3 loop reads CASSEGTSGVYNEQFF. In DNA, the CDR3 is TGTGCCAGCAGCGAGGGGACTAGCGGGGTGTACAATGAGCAGTTCTTC.

Ten or more counts support this clonotype. As DNA, the CDR3 is TGTGCCAGCAGCCAAGGCGGAACGGGAGGGCGAATGAACACCGGGGAGCTGTTTTTT. It specifies CASSQGGTGGRMNTGELFF. V is TRBV14 and J is TRBJ2-2, with 8 bases aligning to TRBD2. V was clipped by 1 base and J by 1 base; unmatched bases: 11. Germline V gene sequence: CDR1 SGHDN, CDR2 FVKESK. CDR3 length: 19 amino acids.

This clonotype was detected many times. A much larger clone lies one base from this, so it may be a read error. V usage is TRBV20-1 and J usage is TRBJ1-2, with a possible D match to TRBD1 (5 bases). V was clipped by 6 bases and J by 8 bases, with 28 bases between them. The CDR3 runs to 16 residues. In germline, CDR1 is DFQATT, CDR2 SNEGSKA (reference sequence). The CDR3 here is CSAGPGLGVASRGYTF. The CDR3 bases are TGCAGTGCCGGTCCGGGACTGGGTGTAGCTTCGAGGGGCTACACCTTC.

This clonotype has at least ten counts. The J gene is TRBJ2-5, the V gene TRBV6-2 or TRBV6-3; 14 bases line up with TRBD2. V shed 4 bases, J shed 5 bases, and the junction held 0 bases outside the gene matches. The CDR3 is made up of 14 amino acids. Germline V gene data show CDR1 as MNHEY and CDR2 as SVGEGT. DNA for the CDR3: TGTGCCAGCAGTTGGACTAGCGGGGGGGAGACCCAGTACTTC. This encodes CASSWTSGGETQYF.

This clonotype was seen at least ten times. The CDR3 sequence is CASSLGTGSTGELFF. CDR3 bases: TGCGCCAGCAGCTTGGGGACAGGGTCCACCGGGGAGCTGTTTTTT. The chain carries TRBV5-1 and TRBJ2-2; 8 bases match TRBD1. The V and J ends lost 0 bases and 4 bases, in that order; junction bases with no gene match: 2. Germline V gene data show CDR1 as SGHRS and CDR2 as YFSETQ. The CDR3 consists of 15 residues. Supplemented by reference TRBV5-1 and TRBJ2-2, the full variable domain reads KAGVTQTPRYLIKTRGQQVTLSCSPISGHRSVSWYQQTPGQGLQFLFEYFSETQRNKGNFPGRFSGRQFSNSRSEMNVSTLELGDSALYLCASSLGTGSTGELFFGEGSRLTVL.

A note on this clonotype: At one end the junction does not follow the germline gene, possibly because of a read error. J is TRBJ1-3 and V is TRBV7-9; D perhaps matches TRBD1 (5 bases). The CDR3 is 15 residues long. Germline V gene data show CDR1 as SEHNR and CDR2 as FQNEAQ (reference sequence). CDR3 residues: CASRPPGAYGNTIHF. The CDR3 DNA follows: TGTGCCAGCAGACCACCTGGGGCGTATGGAAACACCATACATTTT. Based on the CDR3 plus reference TRBV7-9 and TRBJ1-3, the full variable domain is DTGVSQNPRHKITKRGQNVTFRCDPISEHNRLYWYRQTLGQGPEFLTYFQNEAQLEKSRLLSDRFSAERPKGSFSTLEIQRTEQGDSAMYLCASRPPGAYGNTIHFGEGSWLTVV.

The rearrangement links TRBV18 to TRBJ2-3; possibly TRBD1 or TRBD2 for D (5 bases each). V was pared by 3 bases and J by 2 bases, with 15 bases between. Germline values: CDR1 KGHSH, CDR2 LQKENI. This CDR3 has 16 residues. The CDR3 loop reads CASSPLGRTLTDTQYF. CDR3 DNA: TGTGCCAGCTCACCGTTGGGACGGACTCTCACAGATACGCAGTATTTT.

This clonotype was counted many times. The V and J genes are TRBV6-5 and TRBJ1-2; a possible D gene is TRBD1 (5 bases). V was trimmed by 7 bases and J by 3 bases, leaving 9 bases between them. The CDR3 extends over 12 amino acids. Germline V gene data show CDR1 as MNHEY and CDR2 as SVGAGI. CDR3 bases: TGTGCCAGCACCCGGGGGGACTATGGCTACACCTTC. Encoded protein: CASTRGDYGYTF.

The CDR3 is CASGSAVSQETQYF. Written as DNA, the CDR3 is TGTGCCAGCGGCTCAGCAGTCTCCCAAGAGACCCAGTACTTC. The rearrangement uses TRBV11-2 and TRBJ2-5; no reliable D call. Germline assignment: CDR1 SGHAT and CDR2 FQNNGV. V was shortened by 8 bases and J by 1 base, with 14 bases between the two germline ends. CDR3 length equals 14 residues. Using reference TRBV11-2 and TRBJ2-5 for the parts outside the CDR3, the full variable domain is EAGVAQSPRYKIIEKRQSVAFWCNPISGHATLYWYQQILGQGPKLLIQFQNNGVVDDSQLPKDRFSAERLKGVDSTLKIQPAKLEDSAVYLCASGSAVSQETQYFGPGTRLLVL.

The sample holds many counts of this clonotype. This chain joins TRBV12-3 or TRBV12-4 and TRBJ2-3; D not certain. This CDR3 is 14 amino acids long. V was clipped by 3 bases and J by 4 bases, with 11 bases between them. The CDR3 DNA reads as TGTGCCAGCAGTTTGGGCGGAACCTCAGATACGCAGTATTTT. Amino acid sequence: CASSLGGTSDTQYF.

This clonotype was observed at least ten times. The chain is built from TRBV20-1 and TRBJ1-6; TRBD1 might be the D (5 bases). The length of the CDR3 is 16 residues. Germline lookup yields CDR1 DFQATT and CDR2 SNEGSKA (reference sequence). Trimming removed 3 bases from V and 0 bases from J, with 12 bases in between. The CDR3 region is CSARRAGSSYNSPLHF. In nucleotides, the CDR3 is TGCAGTGCTAGGAGAGCAGGGAGCTCCTATAATTCACCCCTCCACTTT.

This clonotype has at least ten counts. The chain carries TRBV12-3 or TRBV12-4 and TRBJ2-1; TRBD2 might be the D (5 bases). V lost 6 bases, J lost 0 bases, and 12 bases lay in between. The CDR3 is 15 residues long. CDR3 sequence: CASSRTSSSYNEQFF. CDR3 nucleotides: TGTGCCAGCAGCCGGACTTCGAGCTCCTACAATGAGCAGTTCTTC.

This clonotype was detected many times. The chain combines TRBV6-6 with TRBJ1-6; the D gene is possibly TRBD1 (5 bases). Germline CDR1 reads MNHNY; CDR2 reads SVGAGI (reference sequence). This CDR3 comprises 15 residues. Between the trimmed V and J ends, which lost 5 bases and 10 bases, there was a span of 18 bases. Here the CDR3 reads CASSQPGGRASPLHF. In DNA, the CDR3 is TGTGCCAGCAGTCAACCCGGGGGACGTGCCTCACCCCTCCACTTT.

This clonotype was counted at least ten times. The rearrangement joins TRBV12-5 to TRBJ2-3, with D perhaps TRBD2 (5 bases). CDR1 is LGHNT and CDR2 is FRNRAP in the germline V gene. CDR3 length: 13 residues. V dropped 3 bases and J dropped 6 bases, with 10 bases sitting between them. CDR3 region: CASGFLRGDTQYF. The CDR3 DNA sequence: TGTGCTAGTGGTTTCCTACGAGGGGATACGCAGTATTTT.

The chain recombines TRBV5-4 with TRBJ1-2; 8 nucleotides line up with TRBD1. Germline V gene sequence: CDR1 SGHNT, CDR2 YYREEE (reference sequence). The CDR3 length is 14 residues. Trimming took 2 bases from V and 5 from J; bases not matched to a gene: 5. CDR3 loop: CASSFQGARYGYTF. Here the CDR3 DNA reads TGTGCCAGCAGCTTCCAGGGGGCGCGTTATGGCTACACCTTC. The variable domain in full, with the rest retrieved from reference TRBV5-4 and TRBJ1-2, is ETGVTQSPTHLIKTRGQQVTLRCSSQSGHNTVSWYQQALGQGPQFIFQYYREEENGRGNFPPRFSGLQFPNYSSELNVNALELDDSALYLCASSFQGARYGYTFGSGTRLTVV.

This clonotype was detected only a few times. The genes are TRBV12-3 or TRBV12-4 and TRBJ2-7; 9 bases agree with TRBD2. V trimming: 6 bases; J trimming: 4 bases; junction bases outside the gene matches: 1. This CDR3 contains 12 residues. The DNA for the CDR3 is TGTGCCAGCAGGGGACTAGCTTACGAGCAGTACTTC. This gives the protein CASRGLAYEQYF.

The gene calls are TRBV24-1 and TRBJ2-5; the match to TRBD2 covers 12 bases. The germline V gene has CDR1 KGHDR and CDR2 SFDVKD. CDR3 length: 17 residues. The J segment lost 5 bases and the V segment lost 3 bases, leaving 9 bases of the junction unmatched. DNA of the CDR3: TGTGCCACCAGTGATGCTAGCGGGGGGGCGATTTGGGAGACCCAGTACTTC. Its protein product is CATSDASGGAIWETQYF.

This rearrangement joins TRBV20-1 to TRBJ2-3, with TRBD2 as a possible D gene (5 bases). The CDR3 length is 14 residues. Trimming took 0 bases from V and 3 from J, leaving 10 bases between them. Germline CDR1 DFQATT, CDR2 SNEGSKA (reference sequence). CDR3 region: CSARDLRVTDTQYF. The DNA for the CDR3 is TGCAGTGCTAGAGATTTGAGGGTAACAGATACGCAGTATTTT.

The chain uses TRBV18 and TRBJ1-4; D gene ambiguous. The CDR3 length is 14 residues. The V end lost 5 bases, the J end lost 5 bases, and 12 bases lay between the germline ends. The germline gives CDR1 KGHSH, CDR2 LQKENI. CDR3 sequence (DNA): TGTGCCAGCTCATTGTCGGGCTACAATGAAAAACTGTTTTTT. It is translated as CASSLSGYNEKLFF.

This clonotype was observed many times. This sequence joins TRBV19 and TRBJ2-2; TRBD2 agrees at 9 bases. CDR1 LNHDA and CDR2 SQIVND come from the germline V gene (reference sequence). The CDR3 spans 14 residues. Trimming cost V 7 bases and J 5 bases; bases outside gene matches: 5. The CDR3 nucleotides are TGTGCCAGTATGGTAGCGGGAGTTACCGGGGAGCTGTTTTTT. Its translation is CASMVAGVTGELFF.

Ten or more counts support this clonotype. V and J are TRBV10-1 and TRBJ2-3; 7 bases map to TRBD1. Germline CDR1 WNHNN, CDR2 SYGVQD (reference sequence). V shed 6 bases and J 2 bases; nucleotides not matched to a gene: 5. This CDR3 is built from 14 residues. As DNA, the CDR3 is TGCGCCAGCAGGAGGGACAGCTACACAGATACGCAGTATTTT. It yields the protein CASRRDSYTDTQYF.

This clonotype showed up just a few times. A much more abundant neighbour one base away suggests this may be a read error. This chain connects TRBV5-8 to TRBJ2-1; D assignment may be TRBD1 or TRBD2 (6 bases each). This CDR3 has 13 amino acids. Germline V lookup: CDR1 SGHTS, CDR2 YDEGEE. V was clipped by 5 bases and J by 8 bases, with 14 bases between them. Here the CDR3 reads CASRRWGAYEQFF. The CDR3 DNA reads as TGTGCCAGCAGGAGGTGGGGGGCCTATGAGCAGTTCTTC.

This clonotype was counted between two and nine times. The chain employs TRBV5-5 and TRBJ1-1, with TRBD1 matching 10 bases. Germline CDR1 reads SGHKS; CDR2 reads YYEKEE (reference sequence). V was clipped by 2 bases and J by 4 bases; unmatched bases: 8. There are 16 residues in the CDR3. This chain's CDR3 is CASSLDRGLRFTEAFF. CDR3 DNA: TGTGCCAGCAGCTTAGACAGGGGGCTTCGTTTCACTGAAGCTTTCTTT.

This clonotype was counted at least ten times. This chain links TRBV11-2 with TRBJ2-4; D is uncertain. This CDR3 region has 15 residues. Per germline, CDR1 SGHAT and CDR2 FQNNGV. Trimming pared 1 base from V and 8 bases from J, leaving 15 bases between. CDR3 coding DNA: TGTGCCAGCAGCTTAGCCCCCGGCAGGCAGTACATTCAGTACTTC. It is translated as CASSLAPGRQYIQYF.

Note on this clonotype: The conserved final phenylalanine or tryptophan is absent from the CDR3, which likely points to a read error. V usage is TRBV20-1 and J usage is TRBJ2-5; 12 bases line up with TRBD2. V dropped 2 bases and J dropped 5; count of bases not matched to a gene: 9. CDR1 is DFQATT and CDR2 is SNEGSKA in the germline V gene (reference sequence). The CDR3 covers 16 residues. The CDR3 loop is CSARPASGRAGETQYL. The CDR3 coding sequence is TGCAGTGCTAGACCCGCTAGCGGGAGGGCGGGGGAGACCCAGTACCTC.

J is TRBJ1-4 and V is TRBV18, with D perhaps TRBD1 (5 bases). Trimming took off 6 bases at V and 14 bases at J, with 13 bases between the two ends. Germline CDR1 is KGHSH and CDR2 is LQKENI. The CDR3 consists of 11 residues. CDR3 sequence: CASSPGTQLFF. In DNA, the CDR3 is TGTGCCAGCTCTCCCGGGACCCAGCTGTTTTTT.